This T cell receptor (beta chain) was documented in a study of blood T cell repertoires in COVID-19. The wider study: Collection of acute and convalescent COVID-19 samples took place in the United States, Italy and Spain.

Sequencing used immunoSEQ multiplex PCR; TCRdb keeps in-frame clones, though not all of them. The table shows 200,000 to 250,000 clones, with approximately 90% occurring only once. The study assigned cohorts using participant-reported clinical history. Trimming cost V 3 bases and J 8 bases, with 16 bases left between them. This CDR3 has 15 residues. Germline V CDR1 and CDR2: MDHEN, SYDVKM. Sequenced input: PBMCs or T cells enriched from blood (not recorded which). This sequence joins TRBV28 and TRBJ2-2; TRBD2 might be the D (6 bases). This TCR was sampled from a woman in her 30s with acute COVID-19. CDR3 coding DNA: TGTGCCAGCAGTTTGAGGGCAGGCGCGGGAGGGGAGCTGTTTTTT. Protein: CASSLRAGAGGELFF.